These T cell receptor beta chains were read from a single sample in a study of blood T cell repertoires in COVID-19. Measured with immunoSEQ multiplex PCR; TCRdb has only the in-frame clones, and not every one. The table has roughly 18,000 clones, about 88% seen once. The material sequenced was peripheral blood. Source of these receptors: a man aged 35-49 years with active COVID-19. Each CDR3 is given with its conserved first and last residue. The D gene is left open where the match is weak. Part of the rows lack a size; the others show once, few, many or a class for expanded clones.

j_call,v_call,d_call,clone_size,cdr3_aa,cdr3_nt
TRBJ2-7,TRBV7-9,NA,NA,CASSQAAYEQYF,TGTGCCAGCAGCCAGGCCGCCTACGAGCAGTACTTC
TRBJ1-6,TRBV7-2,NA,NA,CASSLRLRREGVRDSPLHF,TGTGCCAGCAGCTTACGATTGAGACGTGAGGGGGTAAGAGATTCACCCCTCCACTTT
TRBJ2-2,TRBV6-2/TRBV6-3,NA,NA,CASSPGVWTGELFF,TGTGCCAGCAGTCCGGGGGTGTGGACCGGGGAGCTGTTTTTT
TRBJ2-5,TRBV6-2/TRBV6-3,TRBD1,once,CASRYLETGGMETQYF,TGTGCCAGCAGGTACCTCGAGACAGGGGGCATGGAGACCCAGTACTTC
TRBJ2-7,TRBV4-1,TRBD2,few,CASSQLAGTYEQYF,TGCGCCAGCAGCCAACTAGCGGGGACCTACGAGCAGTACTTC
TRBJ2-7,TRBV2,TRBD2,NA,CASRPRGLAGGSEQYF,TGTGCCAGCAGGCCTAGGGGACTAGCGGGAGGATCCGAGCAGTACTTC
TRBJ2-1,TRBV11-2,TRBD2,NA,CASSPRTSGRAINEQFF,TGTGCCAGCAGCCCTCGGACTAGCGGGAGGGCCATAAATGAGCAGTTCTTC
TRBJ1-4,TRBV14,NA,NA,CASSQEIGSGEKLFF,TGTGCCAGCAGCCAAGAGATAGGGAGTGGCGAAAAACTGTTTTTT
TRBJ2-7,TRBV7-9,NA,NA,CASRGWGANNEQYF,TGTGCCAGCAGGGGGTGGGGCGCCAATAACGAGCAGTACTTC
TRBJ2-7,TRBV6-2/TRBV6-3,NA,NA,CASSLGLFYEQYF,TGTGCCAGCAGTTTGGGACTGTTCTACGAGCAGTACTTC
TRBJ2-7,TRBV4-1,TRBD1,NA,CASRRTGTGYEQYF,TGCGCCAGCAGACGAACCGGGACAGGGTACGAGCAGTACTTC
TRBJ2-7,TRBV6-5,TRBD2,few,CASSYSSGSSYEQYF,TGTGCCAGCAGTTACTCTAGCGGGAGTTCCTACGAGCAGTACTTC
TRBJ1-2,TRBV6-5,TRBD1,NA,CASGQTGDGVYGYTF,TGTGCCAGCGGCCAGACAGGGGATGGGGTCTATGGCTACACCTTC
TRBJ1-2,TRBV10-3,TRBD1,NA,CAISEFKIWDSLFGGYTF,TGTGCCATCAGTGAGTTTAAAATTTGGGACAGCCTTTTTGGGGGCTACACCTTC
TRBJ1-6,TRBV10-1,TRBD1,NA,CASRIPHRGSNSPLHF,TGCGCCAGCAGAATCCCCCACAGGGGTTCTAATTCACCCCTCCACTTT
TRBJ1-4,TRBV6-5,TRBD1,NA,CASSFSGTGGEKLFF,TGTGCCAGCAGTTTCTCCGGGACAGGGGGAGAAAAACTGTTTTTT
TRBJ2-1,TRBV7-9,TRBD2,NA,CASSLVASGEQFF,TGTGCCAGCAGCTTAGTCGCTAGCGGTGAGCAGTTCTTC
TRBJ2-7,TRBV5-6,TRBD2,once,CASSLASGRREQYF,TGTGCCAGCAGCTTGGCTAGCGGGAGACGCGAGCAGTACTTC
TRBJ1-2,TRBV14,TRBD1,few,CASSRRQGGTGYTF,TGTGCCAGCAGCCGGAGACAGGGAGGAACTGGCTACACCTTC
TRBJ2-6,TRBV5-8,NA,NA,CASSLEGAGANVLTF,TGTGCCAGCAGCCTCGAAGGGGCTGGGGCCAACGTCCTGACTTTC
TRBJ2-7,TRBV19,TRBD1,NA,CASSTRTGDVYEQYF,TGTGCCAGTAGTACCCGGACAGGGGACGTCTACGAGCAGTACTTC
TRBJ2-7,TRBV19,NA,NA,CASSMEATYEQYF,TGTGCCAGTAGTATGGAGGCTACCTACGAGCAGTACTTC
TRBJ1-6,TRBV21-1,NA,NA,CASSKGGTGRVDNSPLHF,TGTGCCAGCAGCAAAGGTGGTACAGGGCGTGTTGATAATTCACCCCTCCACTTT
TRBJ1-4,TRBV23-1,NA,once,CASSQSPGTTNEKLFF,TGCGCCAGCAGTCAATCCCCAGGGACAACTAATGAAAAACTGTTTTTT
TRBJ1-1,TRBV30,TRBD1,NA,CAWSPRGQFLGRVTEAFF,TGTGCCTGGAGCCCACGGGGACAGTTCCTCGGTCGGGTGACTGAAGCTTTCTTT
TRBJ2-3,TRBV11-2,NA,once,CASSPTHYGDTQYF,TGTGCCAGCAGCCCAACTCATTACGGGGATACGCAGTATTTT
TRBJ2-3,TRBV6-5,TRBD2,NA,CALWGGRTDTQYF,TGTGCCCTCTGGGGCGGGAGAACAGATACGCAGTATTTT
TRBJ2-2,TRBV5-1,TRBD2,NA,CASSQTPVTSVTGELFF,TGCGCCAGCAGCCAGACCCCCGTCACTAGCGTCACCGGGGAGCTGTTTTTT
TRBJ2-7,TRBV2,TRBD1,NA,CASGDERTGPHEQYF,TGTGCCAGCGGTGACGAGCGGACAGGGCCCCACGAGCAGTACTTC
TRBJ1-1,TRBV7-4,NA,NA,CATRKGREVEAFF,TGTGCCACCCGAAAGGGCAGGGAGGTTGAAGCTTTCTTT
TRBJ2-7,TRBV28,NA,NA,CASSSVYEQYF,TGTGCCAGCAGTTCGGTCTACGAGCAGTACTTC
TRBJ1-1,TRBV10-3,NA,NA,CAISVGGTEAFF,TGTGCCATCAGTGTAGGAGGTACTGAAGCTTTCTTT
TRBJ2-1,TRBV5-1,TRBD2,NA,CASSYAGPSGVYNEQFF,TGCGCCAGCAGCTACGCCGGACCTAGCGGGGTCTACAATGAGCAGTTCTTC
TRBJ2-3,TRBV29-1,TRBD2,NA,CSVVRLAGRTDTQYF,TGCAGCGTTGTAAGGCTAGCGGGAAGGACAGATACGCAGTATTTT
TRBJ2-1,TRBV4-1,NA,NA,CASSQDRDTNEQFF,TGCGCCAGCAGCCAAGATCGAGACACCAATGAGCAGTTCTTC
TRBJ2-1,TRBV4-3,TRBD2,NA,CASSQAVLAGPRDEQFF,TGCGCCAGCAGCCAAGCAGTTCTAGCGGGGCCTAGGGATGAGCAGTTCTTC
TRBJ2-3,TRBV19,TRBD1,NA,CASTTAGGNTQYF,TGTGCCAGTACCACGGCAGGGGGAAATACGCAGTATTTT
TRBJ1-1,TRBV11-1,TRBD1,NA,CASSPQGEGEAFF,TGTGCCAGCAGCCCACAGGGGGAGGGTGAAGCTTTCTTT